This T cell receptor (beta chain) is drawn from a study of identical twins. TCRdb analysed the 5' RACE reads with MiXCR anew, one entry per CDR3 protein. In the table there are about 530,000 distinct CDR3 sequences, approximately 16% of which are singletons. The same data also contributed to another study, on yellow fever vaccine responses in identical twins. Per that study: Each twin's T cell response to the vaccine was reported to look partly convergent and partly personalized.

The sequenced sample was CD4+ T cells sorted from blood. The source is a woman between 18 and 30 years old in good health.

CDR3 region: CASSPTGTRTDTQYF. For the CDR3, the DNA is TGTGCCAGCAGCCCAACCGGCACTCGCACAGATACGCAGTATTTT. The chain couples TRBV7-9 to TRBJ2-3, with D uncertain. CDR1 SEHNR and CDR2 FQNEAQ come from the germline V gene (reference sequence). With 5 bases removed from V and 1 base from J, the gap between germline ends came to 13 bases. The CDR3 is made up of 15 amino acids.